Listed below are T cell receptor beta chains from one sample, sequenced in a study of cytomegalovirus exposure and HLA in healthy donors. Libraries were prepared by immunoSEQ multiplex PCR; TCRdb keeps only in-frame clonotypes and omits some of them. The sample yields approximately 97,000 clones, approximately 95% seen once. Sequenced material: PBMCs. The receptor set was obtained from a woman in her late teens or twenties in good health and CMV-seronegative. CDR3s include the opening cysteine and the closing phenylalanine or tryptophan. A D gene is named only where the DNA matches it firmly. Clone size is shown for a subset of rows, as once, few, many or a class of expanded clone.

clone_size j_call v_call d_call cdr3_aa cdr3_nt
NA TRBJ2-2 TRBV10-3 TRBD2 CAISAVLGGRETGELFF TGTGCCATCAGTGCAGTCCTTGGAGGGAGGGAGACCGGGGAGCTGTTTTTT
NA TRBJ2-7 TRBV19 NA CASSNGRDVITYEQYF TGTGCCAGTAGTAACGGACGGGATGTAATAACCTACGAGCAGTACTTC
NA TRBJ2-5 TRBV10-3 TRBD2 CAISRREGQQETQYF TGTGCCATCAGTCGGCGGGAGGGCCAGCAAGAGACCCAGTACTTC
NA TRBJ1-6 TRBV27 NA CASSWSMGPGRNSPLHF TGTGCCAGCAGTTGGTCGATGGGGCCCGGAAGAAATTCACCCCTCCACTTT
NA TRBJ2-1 TRBV6-6 TRBD2 CASGKRGADEQFF TGTGCCAGCGGGAAGCGGGGAGCTGATGAGCAGTTCTTC
NA TRBJ1-2 TRBV9 NA CASSAGGGVEYGYTF TGTGCCAGCAGCGCAGGTGGCGGGGTCGAGTATGGCTACACCTTC
NA TRBJ2-7 TRBV9 TRBD2 CASSESGGHSYEQYF TGTGCCAGCAGCGAAAGCGGGGGGCACTCCTACGAGCAGTACTTC
once TRBJ2-5 TRBV7-9 NA CASSGGVETQYF TGTGCCAGCAGCGGCGGGGTGGAGACCCAGTACTTC
once TRBJ2-5 TRBV9 TRBD2 CASSVVAGGLETQYF TGTGCCAGCAGCGTAGTAGCGGGGGGGCTAGAGACCCAGTACTTC
NA TRBJ2-5 TRBV13 NA CASSPRSGEEQETQYF TGTGCCAGCAGCCCCCGGAGCGGAGAAGAACAAGAGACCCAGTACTTC
NA TRBJ2-2 TRBV5-1 NA CASSPLGTSNTGELFF TGCGCCAGCAGCCCCTTGGGGACTTCGAACACCGGGGAGCTGTTTTTT
NA TRBJ1-1 TRBV10-2 NA CASSVQGFTEAFF TGCGCCAGCAGCGTTCAGGGTTTCACTGAAGCTTTCTTT
NA TRBJ1-2 TRBV13 NA CASSPHASNYGYTF TGTGCCAGCAGCCCCCATGCGTCGAACTATGGCTACACCTTC
NA TRBJ2-7 TRBV10-1 TRBD1 CASSESGTGSHEQYF TGCGCCAGCAGTGAGTCCGGGACAGGGTCGCACGAGCAGTACTTC
NA TRBJ2-5 TRBV11-2 NA CASRLMIQETQYF TGTGCCAGCAGACTGATGATTCAAGAGACCCAGTACTTC
few TRBJ2-2 TRBV7-9 TRBD2 CASSLRRERDTGELFF TGTGCCAGCAGCTTGCGGCGGGAGCGAGACACCGGGGAGCTGTTTTTT
NA TRBJ2-3 TRBV4-1 TRBD2 CASSRAASGRATDTQYF TGCGCCAGCAGCCGTGCGGCTAGCGGGAGAGCCACAGATACGCAGTATTTT
NA TRBJ2-2 TRBV4-1 NA CASSRQGNTGELFF TGCGCCAGCAGCCGGCAGGGAAACACCGGGGAGCTGTTTTTT
NA TRBJ2-3 TRBV5-1 TRBD2 CASSSLTSGSTDTQYF TGCGCCAGCAGCTCCTTGACTAGCGGGAGCACAGATACGCAGTATTTT
NA TRBJ1-1 TRBV7-9 NA CASSLVISEAFF TGTGCCAGCAGCTTAGTAATATCTGAAGCTTTCTTT
NA TRBJ2-7 TRBV20-1 NA CSAEHGYEQYF TGCAGTGCTGAGCACGGGTACGAGCAGTACTTC
NA TRBJ2-2 TRBV4-3 NA CASSQVYPYTGELFF TGCGCCAGCAGCCAAGTATATCCTTACACCGGGGAGCTGTTTTTT
NA TRBJ1-1 TRBV2 TRBD1 CASSPDRGRTEAFF TGTGCCAGCAGCCCAGACAGGGGGCGGACTGAAGCTTTCTTT
NA TRBJ1-2 TRBV19 NA CASASSYGYTF TGTGCCAGTGCCTCGAGCTATGGCTACACCTTC
NA TRBJ2-1 TRBV6-1 NA CASRPEGTNNEQFF TGTGCCAGCAGGCCGGAAGGGACAAACAATGAGCAGTTCTTC
NA TRBJ2-5 TRBV6-5 TRBD2 CASRRLAGEETQYF TGTGCCAGCAGGCGACTAGCGGGAGAAGAGACCCAGTACTTC
NA TRBJ1-1 TRBV5-4 NA CASSSQGGTEAFF TGTGCCAGCAGCTCTCAGGGTGGAACTGAAGCTTTCTTT
NA TRBJ2-1 TRBV7-6 TRBD2 CASSPRTSGSREQFF TGTGCCAGCAGCCCCCGGACTAGCGGGAGTCGTGAGCAGTTCTTC
NA TRBJ2-7 TRBV27 TRBD2 CASSLFSSGGNYEQYF TGTGCCAGCAGCCTCTTCTCTAGCGGGGGCAACTACGAGCAGTACTTC
NA TRBJ2-7 TRBV5-1 NA CASSMQGNAYEQYF TGCGCCAGCAGCATGCAGGGCAACGCTTACGAGCAGTACTTC
NA TRBJ2-1 TRBV30 TRBD2 CAWTPLAGGYNEQFF TGTGCCTGGACTCCCCTAGCGGGGGGCTACAATGAGCAGTTCTTC
NA TRBJ1-5 TRBV28 TRBD1 CASSPTGGSNQPQHF TGTGCCAGCAGCCCTACAGGGGGTAGCAATCAGCCCCAGCATTTT
NA TRBJ2-7 TRBV29-1 NA CSVEVADYEQYF TGCAGCGTTGAAGTTGCGGACTACGAGCAGTACTTC
NA TRBJ2-7 TRBV2 NA CASSDRQDASYEQYF TGTGCCAGCAGCGATAGACAGGATGCCTCCTACGAGCAGTACTTC
NA TRBJ2-1 TRBV19 NA CASSREQVREQFF TGTGCCAGTAGTAGGGAACAGGTTCGTGAGCAGTTCTTC
NA TRBJ2-7 TRBV20-1 TRBD2 CSATLAPTQYF TGCAGTGCTACACTAGCGCCTACGCAGTACTTC
NA TRBJ1-3 TRBV7-8 NA CASSQGLSGNTIYF TGTGCCAGCAGCCAGGGGCTCTCTGGAAACACCATATATTTT
NA TRBJ1-1 TRBV29-1 NA CSVSAGREAFF TGCAGCGTGTCGGCAGGCCGTGAAGCTTTCTTT
NA TRBJ1-3 TRBV7-6 NA CASSIESPGTGNTIYF TGTGCCAGCAGCATTGAATCACCGGGGACTGGAAACACCATATATTTT
NA TRBJ1-5 TRBV19 NA CASLHRETQHF TGTGCCAGTCTGCATAGGGAGACCCAGCATTTT
NA TRBJ2-5 TRBV27 NA CASSLQGNRGETQYF TGTGCCAGCAGTTTACAAGGAAACCGCGGCGAGACCCAGTACTTC
NA TRBJ1-1 TRBV2 TRBD1 CASRVRQGTEAFF TGTGCCAGCAGGGTAAGACAGGGCACTGAAGCTTTCTTT
NA TRBJ1-2 TRBV6-1 NA CASRDWTANYGYTF TGTGCCAGCAGGGATTGGACAGCTAACTATGGCTACACCTTC
once TRBJ2-7 TRBV29-1 NA CSVEDARSYEQYF TGCAGCGTGGAGGACGCACGCTCCTACGAGCAGTACTTC
NA TRBJ2-5 TRBV5-6 TRBD2 CASSFLAGQETQYF TGTGCCAGCAGCTTCCTAGCGGGCCAAGAGACCCAGTACTTC
once TRBJ2-3 TRBV2 NA CASSVRVGDTQYF TGTGCCAGCAGTGTCAGGGTTGGAGATACGCAGTATTTT
NA TRBJ2-7 TRBV27 TRBD2 CASSSLAGSSYEQYF TGTGCCAGCAGTAGCCTAGCGGGATCCTCCTACGAGCAGTACTTC
NA TRBJ1-1 TRBV2 TRBD1 CASSETGTGLNTEAFF TGTGCCAGCAGTGAGACCGGGACAGGACTGAACACTGAAGCTTTCTTT
once TRBJ2-5 TRBV29-1 NA CSALRDTAQETQYF TGCAGCGCCCTCCGGGACACCGCACAAGAGACCCAGTACTTC
NA TRBJ2-7 TRBV7-6 NA CASSLGSTTYEQYF TGTGCCAGCAGCTTAGGGTCGACAACCTACGAGCAGTACTTC
NA TRBJ2-6 TRBV14 TRBD2 CASSQDPGEGSGANVLTF TGTGCCAGCAGCCAAGATCCTGGGGAGGGGTCTGGGGCCAACGTCCTGACTTTC
NA TRBJ1-3 TRBV7-6 NA CASSLNRDLGGNTIYF TGTGCCAGCAGCTTAAACCGGGACTTAGGTGGAAACACCATATATTTT
NA TRBJ1-1 TRBV4-1 NA CASSQAGNTEAFF TGCGCCAGCAGCCAAGCCGGGAACACTGAAGCTTTCTTT
NA TRBJ1-2 TRBV2 TRBD1 CASSEAWDRVRGYTF TGTGCCAGCAGTGAAGCTTGGGACAGGGTGAGGGGCTACACCTTC
NA TRBJ1-1 TRBV4-1 TRBD1 CASSQVDRGQAFF TGCGCCAGCAGCCAAGTTGACAGGGGTCAAGCTTTCTTT